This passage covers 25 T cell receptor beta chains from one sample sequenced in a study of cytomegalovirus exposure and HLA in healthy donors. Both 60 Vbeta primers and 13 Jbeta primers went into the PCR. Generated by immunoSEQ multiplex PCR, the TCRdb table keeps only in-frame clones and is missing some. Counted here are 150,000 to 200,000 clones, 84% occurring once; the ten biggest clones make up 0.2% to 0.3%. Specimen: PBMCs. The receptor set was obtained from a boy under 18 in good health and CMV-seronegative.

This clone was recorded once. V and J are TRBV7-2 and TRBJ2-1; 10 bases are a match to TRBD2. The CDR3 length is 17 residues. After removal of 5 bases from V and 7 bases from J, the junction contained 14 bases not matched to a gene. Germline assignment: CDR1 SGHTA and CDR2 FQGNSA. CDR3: CASSAHSGGTGGNEQFF. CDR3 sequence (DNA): TGTGCCAGCAGCGCACATAGCGGGGGGACAGGTGGAAATGAGCAGTTCTTC.

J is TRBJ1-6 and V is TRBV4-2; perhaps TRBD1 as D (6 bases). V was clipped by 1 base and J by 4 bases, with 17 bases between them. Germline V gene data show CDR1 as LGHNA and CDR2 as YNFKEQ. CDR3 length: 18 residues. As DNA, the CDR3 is TGTGCCAGCAGCCAAGGGGAACGGGGGGGCAGTTATAATTCACCCCTCCACTTT. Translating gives CASSQGERGGSYNSPLHF.

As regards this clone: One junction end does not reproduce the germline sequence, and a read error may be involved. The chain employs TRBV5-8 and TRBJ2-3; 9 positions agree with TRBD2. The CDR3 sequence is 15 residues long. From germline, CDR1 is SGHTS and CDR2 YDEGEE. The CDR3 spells CASSLGSGSTDTQYF. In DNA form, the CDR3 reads TGTGCCAGCAGCCTAGGTAGCGGGAGCACCGATACGCAGTATTTT.

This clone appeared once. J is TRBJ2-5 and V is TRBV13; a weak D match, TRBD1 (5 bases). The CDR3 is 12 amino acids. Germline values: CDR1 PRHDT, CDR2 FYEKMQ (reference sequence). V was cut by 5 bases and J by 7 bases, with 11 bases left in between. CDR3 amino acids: CASSRGRGTQYF. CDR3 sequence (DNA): TGTGCCAGCAGCCGAGGTAGGGGGACCCAGTACTTC. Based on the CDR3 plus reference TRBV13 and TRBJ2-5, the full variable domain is AAGVIQSPRHLIKEKRETATLKCYPIPRHDTVYWYQQGPGQDPQFLISFYEKMQSDKGSIPDRFSAQQFSDYHSELNMSSLELGDSALYFCASSRGRGTQYFGPGTRLLVL.

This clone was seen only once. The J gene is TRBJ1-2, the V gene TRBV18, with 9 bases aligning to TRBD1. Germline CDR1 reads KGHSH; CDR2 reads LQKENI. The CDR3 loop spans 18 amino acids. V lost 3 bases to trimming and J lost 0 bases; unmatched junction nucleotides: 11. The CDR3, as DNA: TGTGCCAGCTCACCTAGTCCCGGGACAGGGATAGCTAACTATGGCTACACCTTC. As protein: CASSPSPGTGIANYGYTF.

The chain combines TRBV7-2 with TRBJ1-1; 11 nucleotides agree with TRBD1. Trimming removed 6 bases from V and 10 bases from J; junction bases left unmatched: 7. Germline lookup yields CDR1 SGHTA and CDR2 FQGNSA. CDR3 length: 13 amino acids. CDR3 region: CASRTGTGGRAFF. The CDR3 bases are TGTGCCAGCAGAACCGGGACAGGGGGGCGAGCTTTCTTT.

CDR3 protein: CASSGGNTEAFF. The CDR3 region has the DNA TGTGCCAGCAGCGGAGGGAACACTGAAGCTTTCTTT. The gene calls are TRBV9 and TRBJ1-1, with D uncertain. The CDR3 contains 12 residues. Germline V gene sequence: CDR1 SGDLS, CDR2 YYNGEE. Trimming took off 3 bases at V and 1 base at J, with 4 bases between the two ends.

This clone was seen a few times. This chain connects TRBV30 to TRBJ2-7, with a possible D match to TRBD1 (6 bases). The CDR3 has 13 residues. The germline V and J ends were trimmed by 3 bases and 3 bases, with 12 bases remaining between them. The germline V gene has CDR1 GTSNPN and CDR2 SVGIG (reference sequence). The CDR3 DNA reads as TGTGCCTGGAGGGACAGCCTCCTCTACGAGCAGTACTTC. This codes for CAWRDSLLYEQYF.

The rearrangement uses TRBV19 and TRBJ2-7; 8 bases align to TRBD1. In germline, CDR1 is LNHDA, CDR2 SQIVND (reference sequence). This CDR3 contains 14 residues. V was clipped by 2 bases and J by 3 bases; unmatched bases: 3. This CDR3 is CASSIRTGNYEQYF. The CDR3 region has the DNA TGTGCCAGTAGTATAAGGACAGGGAACTACGAGCAGTACTTC.

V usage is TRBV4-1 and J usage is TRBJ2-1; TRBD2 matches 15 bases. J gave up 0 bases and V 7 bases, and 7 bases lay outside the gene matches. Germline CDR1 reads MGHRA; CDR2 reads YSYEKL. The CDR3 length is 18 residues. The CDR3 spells CASTEGLAGGSSYNEQFF. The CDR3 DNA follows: TGCGCCAGCACCGAGGGACTAGCGGGGGGCAGCTCCTACAATGAGCAGTTCTTC.

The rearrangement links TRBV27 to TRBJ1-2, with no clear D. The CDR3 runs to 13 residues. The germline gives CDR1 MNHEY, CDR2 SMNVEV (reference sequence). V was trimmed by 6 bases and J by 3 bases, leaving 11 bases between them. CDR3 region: CASSVRGDYGYTF. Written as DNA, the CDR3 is TGTGCCAGCAGCGTACGAGGCGACTATGGCTACACCTTC.

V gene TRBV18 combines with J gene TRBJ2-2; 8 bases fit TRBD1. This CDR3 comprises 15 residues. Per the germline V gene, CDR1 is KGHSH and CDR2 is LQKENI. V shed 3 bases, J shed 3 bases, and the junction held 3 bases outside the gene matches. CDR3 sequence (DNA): TGTGCCAGCTCACCCGCACAGGGGGACACCGGGGAGCTGTTTTTT. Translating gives CASSPAQGDTGELFF.

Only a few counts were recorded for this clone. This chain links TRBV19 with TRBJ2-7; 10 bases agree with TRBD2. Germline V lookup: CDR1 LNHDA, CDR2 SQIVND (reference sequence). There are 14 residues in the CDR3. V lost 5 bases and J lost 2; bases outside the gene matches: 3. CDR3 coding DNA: TGTGCCAGTAGTCGGACTAGCGGAGCCTACGAGCAGTACTTC. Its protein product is CASSRTSGAYEQYF.

The chain's CDR3 is CASSSPSGSADTQYF. In DNA, the CDR3 is TGTGCCAGCAGCTCGCCTAGCGGGAGCGCAGATACGCAGTATTTT. V usage is TRBV7-8 and J usage is TRBJ2-3, with 10 positions matching TRBD2. The CDR3 loop spans 15 amino acids. V gave up 4 bases and J gave up 4 bases; unmatched junction bases: 5. Germline CDR1 reads SGHVS; CDR2 reads FQNEAQ.

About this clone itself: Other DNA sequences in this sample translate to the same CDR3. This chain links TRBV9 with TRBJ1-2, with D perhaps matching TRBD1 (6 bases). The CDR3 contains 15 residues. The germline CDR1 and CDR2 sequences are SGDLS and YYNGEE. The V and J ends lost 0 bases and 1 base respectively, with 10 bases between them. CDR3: CASSVGGQSNYGYTF. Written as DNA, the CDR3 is TGTGCCAGCAGCGTAGGCGGACAGAGTAACTATGGCTACACCTTC. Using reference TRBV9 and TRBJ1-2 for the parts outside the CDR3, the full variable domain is DSGVTQTPKHLITATGQRVTLRCSPRSGDLSVYWYQQSLDQGLQFLIQYYNGEERAKGNILERFSAQQFPDLHSELNLSSLELGDSALYFCASSVGGQSNYGYTFGSGTRLTVV.

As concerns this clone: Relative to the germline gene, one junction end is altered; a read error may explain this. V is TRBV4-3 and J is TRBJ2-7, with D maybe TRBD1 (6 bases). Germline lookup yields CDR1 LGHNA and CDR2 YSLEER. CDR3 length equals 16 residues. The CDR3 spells CASSQRGSGQTYEQCF. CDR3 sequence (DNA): TGCGCCAGCAGCCAGAGGGGATCCGGACAGACCTACGAGCAGTGCTTC.

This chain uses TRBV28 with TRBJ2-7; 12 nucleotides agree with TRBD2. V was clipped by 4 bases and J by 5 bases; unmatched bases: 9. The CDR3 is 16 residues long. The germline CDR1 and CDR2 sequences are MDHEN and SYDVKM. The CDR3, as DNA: TGTGCCAGCAGTTCTCCTCGGACTAGCGGGATCCACGAGCAGTACTTC. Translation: CASSSPRTSGIHEQYF. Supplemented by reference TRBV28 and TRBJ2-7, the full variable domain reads DVKVTQSSRYLVKRTGEKVFLECVQDMDHENMFWYRQDPGLGLRLIYFSYDVKMKEKGDIPEGYSVSREKKERFSLILESASTNQTSMYLCASSSPRTSGIHEQYFGPGTRLTVT.

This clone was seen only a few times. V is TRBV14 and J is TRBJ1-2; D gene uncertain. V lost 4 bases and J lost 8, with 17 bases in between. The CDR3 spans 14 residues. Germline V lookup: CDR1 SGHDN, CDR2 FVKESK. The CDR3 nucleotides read TGTGCCAGCAGCCCTAGGTCGTATGGAAAAGGCTACACCTTC. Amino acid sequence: CASSPRSYGKGYTF.

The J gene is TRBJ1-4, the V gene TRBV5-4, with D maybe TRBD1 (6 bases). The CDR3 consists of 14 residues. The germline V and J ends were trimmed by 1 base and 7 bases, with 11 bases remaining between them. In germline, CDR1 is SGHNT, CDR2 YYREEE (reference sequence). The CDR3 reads CASSLIGGGEKLFF. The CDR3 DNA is TGTGCCAGCAGCTTGATAGGGGGTGGTGAAAAACTGTTTTTT.

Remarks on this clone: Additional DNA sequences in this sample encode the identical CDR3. For the CDR3, the DNA is TGTGCCTGGAGTAGGACAGGGGGCTATGGCTACACCTTC. Translating it yields CAWSRTGGYGYTF. The chain links TRBV30 to TRBJ1-2, with 10 bases matching TRBD1. The germline V gene has CDR1 GTSNPN and CDR2 SVGIG (reference sequence). The CDR3 extends over 13 amino acids. V was pared by 2 bases and J by 4 bases, with 1 base of the junction left unmatched.

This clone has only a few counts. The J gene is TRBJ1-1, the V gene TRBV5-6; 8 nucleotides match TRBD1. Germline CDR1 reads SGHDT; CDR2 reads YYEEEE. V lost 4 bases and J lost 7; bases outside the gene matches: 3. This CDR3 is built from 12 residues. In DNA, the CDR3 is TGTGCCAGCAGCGGGACAGGCCTTGAAGCTTTCTTT. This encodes CASSGTGLEAFF.

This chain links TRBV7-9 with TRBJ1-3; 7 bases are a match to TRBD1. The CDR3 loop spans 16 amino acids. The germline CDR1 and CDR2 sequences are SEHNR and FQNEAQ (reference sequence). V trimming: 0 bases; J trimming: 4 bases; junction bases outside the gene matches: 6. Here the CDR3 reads CASSLAGGVLGNTIYF. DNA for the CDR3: TGTGCCAGCAGCTTAGCAGGGGGCGTATTGGGAAACACCATATATTTT. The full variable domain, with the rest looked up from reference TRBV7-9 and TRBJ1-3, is DTGVSQNPRHKITKRGQNVTFRCDPISEHNRLYWYRQTLGQGPEFLTYFQNEAQLEKSRLLSDRFSAERPKGSFSTLEIQRTEQGDSAMYLCASSLAGGVLGNTIYFGEGSWLTVV.

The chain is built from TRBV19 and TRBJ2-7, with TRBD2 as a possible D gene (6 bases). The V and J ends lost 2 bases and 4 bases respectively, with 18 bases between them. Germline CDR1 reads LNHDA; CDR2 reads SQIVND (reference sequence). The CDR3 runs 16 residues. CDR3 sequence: CASSISPTSASYEQYF. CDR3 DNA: TGTGCCAGTAGTATATCTCCGACTAGTGCGTCGTACGAGCAGTACTTC.

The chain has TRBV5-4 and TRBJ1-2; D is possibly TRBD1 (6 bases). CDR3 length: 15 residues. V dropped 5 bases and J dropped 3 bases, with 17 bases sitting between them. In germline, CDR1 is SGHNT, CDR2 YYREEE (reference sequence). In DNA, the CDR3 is TGTGCCAGCAGGCTAGGGGGTGGGCGAGACTATGGCTACACCTTC. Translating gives CASRLGGGRDYGYTF.

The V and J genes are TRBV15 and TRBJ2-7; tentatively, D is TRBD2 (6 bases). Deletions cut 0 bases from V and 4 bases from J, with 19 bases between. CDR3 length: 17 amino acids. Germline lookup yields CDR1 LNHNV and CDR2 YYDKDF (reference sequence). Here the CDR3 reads CATSRDVVGGDLYEQYF. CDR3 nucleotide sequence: TGTGCCACCAGCAGAGATGTTGTAGGAGGGGACCTTTACGAGCAGTACTTC.